This is a list of T cell receptor beta chains from one sample in a study of T cell responses to AZD1222 COVID-19 vaccine. TCRdb keeps only in-frame clones here, not all; method: immunoSEQ multiplex PCR. The table shows roughly 20,000 clones, with approximately 80% occurring only once. The input for sequencing was peripheral blood, taken on day 0 of AZD1222 vaccination. The receptors stem from an adult in good health. Each CDR3 is given with its conserved first and last residue. Fields, in order: J gene, D gene, clone size, V gene, CDR3 protein, CDR3 DNA. D genes are given only for firm matches. Only part of the rows carry a size: once, few, many, or a class if the clone is expanded.

J gene: TRBJ2-3
D gene: .
clone size: .
V gene: TRBV19
CDR3 protein: CASSTGEGLDTQYF
CDR3 DNA: TGTGCCAGTAGTACCGGTGAGGGACTGGATACGCAGTATTTT

J gene: TRBJ2-5
D gene: .
clone size: .
V gene: TRBV6-5
CDR3 protein: CASNPDIGVETQYF
CDR3 DNA: TGTGCCAGCAATCCCGACATAGGAGTGGAGACCCAGTACTTC

J gene: TRBJ2-3
D gene: TRBD2
clone size: .
V gene: TRBV5-6
CDR3 protein: CASSSVSGRGTDTQYF
CDR3 DNA: TGTGCCAGCAGCTCAGTTAGCGGGCGTGGCACAGATACGCAGTATTTT

J gene: TRBJ1-2
D gene: .
clone size: .
V gene: TRBV9
CDR3 protein: CASSAGTDPWGYTF
CDR3 DNA: TGTGCCAGCAGCGCCGGGACGGACCCCTGGGGCTACACCTTC

J gene: TRBJ1-2
D gene: .
clone size: .
V gene: TRBV5-1
CDR3 protein: CASSLLGNYGYTF
CDR3 DNA: TGCGCCAGCAGCTTGCTGGGGAACTATGGCTACACCTTC

J gene: TRBJ1-1
D gene: .
clone size: once
V gene: TRBV19
CDR3 protein: CASNLGRMNTEAFF
CDR3 DNA: TGTGCCAGTAATCTAGGGCGGATGAACACTGAAGCTTTCTTT

J gene: TRBJ2-7
D gene: .
clone size: .
V gene: TRBV7-9
CDR3 protein: CASSHQDSYEQYF
CDR3 DNA: TGTGCCAGCAGCCACCAGGACTCCTACGAGCAGTACTTC

J gene: TRBJ1-2
D gene: .
clone size: .
V gene: TRBV5-1
CDR3 protein: CASSLGGKLYGYTF
CDR3 DNA: TGCGCCAGCAGTCTGGGGGGCAAGCTCTATGGCTACACCTTC

J gene: TRBJ1-1
D gene: .
clone size: .
V gene: TRBV18
CDR3 protein: CASSPGIEVMTEAFF
CDR3 DNA: TGTGCCAGCTCACCGGGAATTGAGGTAATGACTGAAGCTTTCTTT

J gene: TRBJ2-2
D gene: .
clone size: .
V gene: TRBV7-3
CDR3 protein: CASSSPMGTPNTGELFF
CDR3 DNA: TGTGCCAGCAGCTCGCCCATGGGGACTCCGAACACCGGGGAGCTGTTTTTT

J gene: TRBJ2-2
D gene: .
clone size: .
V gene: TRBV7-3
CDR3 protein: CASSSTAVWNTGELFF
CDR3 DNA: TGTGCCAGCAGCTCAACAGCTGTCTGGAACACCGGGGAGCTGTTTTTT

J gene: TRBJ1-3
D gene: .
clone size: .
V gene: TRBV7-6
CDR3 protein: CASSLKGQSGNTIYF
CDR3 DNA: TGTGCCAGCAGCCTGAAGGGTCAATCTGGAAACACCATATATTTT

J gene: TRBJ1-5
D gene: TRBD1
clone size: .
V gene: TRBV28
CDR3 protein: CASSFGQASGQPQHF
CDR3 DNA: TGTGCCAGCAGCTTTGGACAGGCCAGTGGACAGCCCCAGCATTTT

J gene: TRBJ2-5
D gene: TRBD2
clone size: .
V gene: TRBV5-1
CDR3 protein: CASSLQTSGVGETQYF
CDR3 DNA: TGCGCCAGCAGCTTGCAAACTAGCGGGGTGGGAGAGACCCAGTACTTC

J gene: TRBJ2-7
D gene: .
clone size: .
V gene: TRBV28
CDR3 protein: CASSFDGSRYEQYF
CDR3 DNA: TGTGCCAGCAGTTTCGACGGAAGCCGCTACGAGCAGTACTTC

J gene: TRBJ2-5
D gene: TRBD1
clone size: .
V gene: TRBV6-5
CDR3 protein: CASGVGTAQKTQYF
CDR3 DNA: TGTGCCAGCGGGGTCGGGACAGCTCAGAAGACCCAGTACTTC

J gene: TRBJ2-1
D gene: .
clone size: .
V gene: TRBV7-2
CDR3 protein: CASSLDDSTRYNEQFF
CDR3 DNA: TGTGCCAGCAGCTTAGACGATTCGACTAGGTACAATGAGCAGTTCTTC

J gene: TRBJ2-7
D gene: .
clone size: .
V gene: TRBV5-4
CDR3 protein: CASRSEVGTTYEQYF
CDR3 DNA: TGTGCCAGCAGATCGGAAGTCGGCACCACCTACGAGCAGTACTTC

J gene: TRBJ2-1
D gene: TRBD2
clone size: .
V gene: TRBV28
CDR3 protein: CASSYPRLAGGLNEQFF
CDR3 DNA: TGTGCCAGCAGCTACCCGAGACTAGCGGGGGGCCTCAATGAGCAGTTCTTC

J gene: TRBJ2-5
D gene: .
clone size: few
V gene: TRBV28
CDR3 protein: CASAGAPKTQYF
CDR3 DNA: TGTGCCAGCGCGGGGGCCCCAAAGACCCAGTACTTC

J gene: TRBJ1-5
D gene: .
clone size: .
V gene: TRBV2
CDR3 protein: CASRETRTNQPQHF
CDR3 DNA: TGTGCCAGCAGAGAAACCAGGACTAATCAGCCCCAGCATTTT

J gene: TRBJ2-7
D gene: .
clone size: .
V gene: TRBV5-1
CDR3 protein: CASSLQVSYEQYF
CDR3 DNA: TGCGCCAGCAGCTTACAAGTCTCCTACGAGCAGTACTTC

J gene: TRBJ2-5
D gene: TRBD1
clone size: .
V gene: TRBV28
CDR3 protein: CASSSNYATGTETQYF
CDR3 DNA: TGTGCCAGCAGCTCAAACTACGCGACAGGGACAGAGACCCAGTACTTC

J gene: TRBJ1-3
D gene: .
clone size: .
V gene: TRBV30
CDR3 protein: CAWSLLRLTGNTIYF
CDR3 DNA: TGTGCCTGGAGTCTTTTAAGGCTTACTGGAAACACCATATATTTT

J gene: TRBJ2-5
D gene: TRBD2
clone size: .
V gene: TRBV28
CDR3 protein: CASNPTSGLQETQYF
CDR3 DNA: TGTGCCAGCAACCCGACTAGCGGGCTACAAGAGACCCAGTACTTC

J gene: TRBJ2-7
D gene: .
clone size: .
V gene: TRBV18
CDR3 protein: CASSPSGGPYEQYF
CDR3 DNA: TGTGCCAGCTCACCATCTGGGGGTCCCTACGAGCAGTACTTC

J gene: TRBJ2-4
D gene: .
clone size: .
V gene: TRBV2
CDR3 protein: CASGRDIQYF
CDR3 DNA: TGTGCCAGTGGCCGTGACATTCAGTACTTC

J gene: TRBJ2-7
D gene: TRBD1
clone size: .
V gene: TRBV7-2
CDR3 protein: CASSEEDRADEQYF
CDR3 DNA: TGTGCCAGCAGCGAGGAGGACAGGGCGGACGAGCAGTACTTC

J gene: TRBJ2-2
D gene: TRBD2
clone size: once
V gene: TRBV7-2
CDR3 protein: CASSLGLAGGGSTGELFF
CDR3 DNA: TGTGCCAGCAGCTTAGGTCTAGCGGGAGGGGGATCCACCGGGGAGCTGTTTTTT

J gene: TRBJ2-3
D gene: TRBD2
clone size: .
V gene: TRBV6-2/TRBV6-3
CDR3 protein: CASSYSAGESTDTQYF
CDR3 DNA: TGTGCCAGCAGTTACTCCGCGGGAGAAAGCACAGATACGCAGTATTTT

J gene: TRBJ2-1
D gene: TRBD1
clone size: few
V gene: TRBV15
CDR3 protein: CATSSRDRAWANNEQFF
CDR3 DNA: TGTGCCACCAGCAGCCGGGACAGGGCGTGGGCTAACAATGAGCAGTTCTTC